A single sample is the source of the 15 T cell receptor beta chains below, sequenced in a study of T cell responses to AZD1222 COVID-19 vaccine. Sequenced by immunoSEQ multiplex PCR; TCRdb stores in-frame clones only, minus some. The table records around 130,000 clones, just over 85% of them present only once. This specimen was peripheral blood, taken on day 0 of AZD1222 vaccination. These receptors were taken from an adult in good health.

The chain uses TRBV7-3 and TRBJ1-1; no definite D call. Deletions cut 5 bases from V and 0 bases from J, with 10 bases between. This CDR3 is built from 14 residues. Germline lookup yields CDR1 SGHTA and CDR2 FQGTGA. This CDR3 reads CASSTGPMNTEAFF. As DNA, the CDR3 is TGTGCCAGCAGCACCGGTCCTATGAACACTGAAGCTTTCTTT.

The chain uses TRBV5-4 and TRBJ2-1; 7 bases align to TRBD2. The trim removed 4 bases at V and 3 bases at J, leaving 4 bases unmatched. CDR1 is SGHNT, CDR2 YYREEE, per germline (reference sequence). This CDR3 has 14 residues. DNA of the CDR3: TGTGCCAGCAGCGCCCGGACTAGCTACAATGAGCAGTTCTTC. Amino acid sequence: CASSARTSYNEQFF.

This chain joins TRBV27 and TRBJ2-7, with 7 bases aligning to TRBD2. Germline loops: CDR1 MNHEY, CDR2 SMNVEV (reference sequence). V gave up 5 bases and J gave up 4 bases; unmatched junction bases: 5. This CDR3 spans 13 amino acids. This chain's CDR3 is CASSGLVGYEQYF. CDR3 in DNA: TGTGCCAGCAGTGGACTAGTTGGGTACGAGCAGTACTTC.

A few counts support this clone. The CDR3 DNA sequence: TGTGCCAGCAGTTTAGACAGGGGCACGGGGGAGCTGTTTTTT. Its protein product is CASSLDRGTGELFF. The chain has TRBV28 and TRBJ2-2; 8 bases map to TRBD1. Germline CDR1 reads MDHEN; CDR2 reads SYDVKM. CDR3 length: 14 amino acids. V trimming: 2 bases; J trimming: 8 bases; junction bases outside the gene matches: 4.

The chain uses TRBV5-4 and TRBJ1-2; 8 nucleotides agree with TRBD1. This CDR3 is built from 16 residues. Germline CDR1 reads SGHNT; CDR2 reads YYREEE (reference sequence). Trimming at V came to 3 bases and at J to 2 bases, leaving 9 bases not matched to a gene. CDR3 nucleotide sequence: TGTGCCAGCAGCTCGGGTCGACGGGACAGGAACTATGGCTACACCTTC. Translated, it gives CASSSGRRDRNYGYTF.

The genes are TRBV6-5 and TRBJ2-3; D call uncertain. This CDR3 spans 15 amino acids. V lost 0 bases and J 4 bases, leaving 11 bases between the germline ends. Germline assignment: CDR1 MNHEY and CDR2 SVGAGI. CDR3 bases: TGTGCCAGCAGTTACTCGTACTCGAGTGCAGATACGCAGTATTTT. Encoded protein: CASSYSYSSADTQYF.

The table lists this clone with a count of one. The chain links TRBV12-5 to TRBJ1-2, with D possibly being TRBD1 (6 bases). The CDR3 sequence is 15 residues long. With 6 bases removed from V and 4 bases from J, the gap between germline ends came to 18 bases. CDR1 LGHNT and CDR2 FRNRAP come from the germline V gene. As DNA, the CDR3 is TGTGCTAGTGGGACAGGACGGGGACCGGGCTATGGCTACACCTTC. It yields the protein CASGTGRGPGYGYTF. Together with reference TRBV12-5 and TRBJ1-2, the CDR3 gives the full variable domain: DARVTQTPRHKVTEMGQEVTMRCQPILGHNTVFWYRQTMMQGLELLAYFRNRAPLDDSGMPKDRFSAEMPDATLATLKIQPSEPRDSAVYFCASGTGRGPGYGYTFGSGTRLTVV.

V and J are TRBV5-1 and TRBJ1-2, with D tentatively TRBD1 (6 bases). Trimming stripped 5 bases from V and 5 bases from J, with 19 bases between. This CDR3 has 15 residues. From germline, CDR1 is SGHRS and CDR2 YFSETQ. CDR3 in amino acids: CASSRTGTREYGYTF. The DNA for the CDR3 is TGCGCCAGCAGTCGAACCGGGACACGGGAATATGGCTACACCTTC.

The chain joins TRBV3-1 (or the pseudogene TRBV3-2) to TRBJ1-2; 7 bases map to TRBD1. The CDR3 runs 12 residues. V lost 6 bases, J lost 5 bases, and 3 bases stayed unmatched. CDR1 LGHDT and CDR2 YNNKEL come from the germline V gene (reference sequence). The CDR3 DNA reads TGTGCCAGCAGGGCGGACAGGTATGGCTACACCTTC. Translation: CASRADRYGYTF.

V and J are TRBV14 and TRBJ2-3; D could derive from TRBD1 or TRBD2 (5 bases each). Trimming took 3 bases from V and 4 from J, leaving 20 bases between them. Germline lookup yields CDR1 SGHDN and CDR2 FVKESK. The CDR3 has 17 residues. In nucleotides, the CDR3 is TGTGCCAGCAGCCAGATGGTGAGGGGAAAGGGCGCAGATACGCAGTATTTT. Protein product: CASSQMVRGKGADTQYF.

The rearrangement joins TRBV2 to TRBJ1-6; D unresolved. Germline values: CDR1 SNHLY, CDR2 FYNNEI. V lost 4 bases, J lost 3 bases, and 10 bases lay in between. CDR3 size: 15 residues. CDR3: CASSVAGYYNSPLHF. CDR3 coding DNA: TGTGCCAGCAGTGTCGCCGGATACTATAATTCACCCCTCCACTTT.

This clone was seen more than once but under ten times. The V gene is TRBV4-1, the J gene TRBJ1-3; 8 nucleotides match TRBD1. Germline values: CDR1 MGHRA, CDR2 YSYEKL. The CDR3 sequence is 14 residues long. V lost 4 bases to trimming and J lost 4 bases; unmatched junction nucleotides: 3. CDR3 sequence: CASSLDRVGNTIYF. Here the CDR3 DNA reads TGCGCCAGCAGCCTGGACAGGGTCGGAAACACCATATATTTT.

The chain is built from TRBV28 and TRBJ2-1, with no clear D. The germline gives CDR1 MDHEN, CDR2 SYDVKM. With 6 bases removed from V and 2 bases from J, the gap between germline ends came to 17 bases. The CDR3 runs to 16 residues. CDR3 bases: TGTGCCAGCAGCCAGGTAGGGCCTAAAGCCTACAATGAGCAGTTCTTC. Translating it yields CASSQVGPKAYNEQFF.

This rearrangement joins TRBV10-2 to TRBJ2-7; D tentatively reads TRBD1 or TRBD2 (5 bases each). The CDR3 covers 15 residues. The V gene's germline CDR1 is WSHSY and CDR2 SAAADI. V shed 4 bases and J shed 2 bases, with 15 bases lying between them. CDR3 sequence (DNA): TGCGCCAGCAGTGGAGGGGCGGTGACCACCTACGAGCAGTACTTC. This gives the protein CASSGGAVTTYEQYF.

V usage is TRBV7-3 and J usage is TRBJ2-1, with D possibly TRBD2 on 6 matching bases. The CDR3 is 13 residues long. Germline V gene data show CDR1 as SGHTA and CDR2 as FQGTGA. Deletions cut 3 bases from V and 8 bases from J, with 11 bases between. The CDR3 here is CASSFGGMDEQFF. In DNA form, the CDR3 reads TGTGCCAGCAGCTTTGGCGGGATGGATGAGCAGTTCTTC.